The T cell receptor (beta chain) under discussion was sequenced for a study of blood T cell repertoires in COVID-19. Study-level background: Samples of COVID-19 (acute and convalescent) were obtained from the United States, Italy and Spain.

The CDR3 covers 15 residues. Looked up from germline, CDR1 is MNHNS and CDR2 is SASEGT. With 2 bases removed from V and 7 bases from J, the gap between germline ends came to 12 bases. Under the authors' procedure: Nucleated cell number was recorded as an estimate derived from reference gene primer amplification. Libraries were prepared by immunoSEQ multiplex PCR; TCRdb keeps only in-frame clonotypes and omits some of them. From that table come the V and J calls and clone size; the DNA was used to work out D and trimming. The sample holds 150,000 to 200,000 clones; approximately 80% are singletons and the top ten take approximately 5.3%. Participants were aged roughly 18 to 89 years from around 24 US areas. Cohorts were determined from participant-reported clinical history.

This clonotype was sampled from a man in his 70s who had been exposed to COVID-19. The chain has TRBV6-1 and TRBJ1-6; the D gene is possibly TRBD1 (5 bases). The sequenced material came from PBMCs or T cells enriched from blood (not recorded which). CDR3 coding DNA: TGTGCCAGCAGTGAACAGGGATCACCAAATTCACCCCTCCACTTT. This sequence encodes CASSEQGSPNSPLHF.